The table lists the clone carrying this T cell receptor beta chain with a count of one. Original processing notes: Estimation of nucleated cell counts was performed using reference gene primer amplification. Clones were sequenced by immunoSEQ multiplex PCR, and TCRdb holds only the in-frame ones, with some missing. That table gives V, J and clone size, and the DNA gave D and trimming. Of roughly 230,000 clones listed, about 80% are singletons. Clinical histories supplied by participants themselves formed the basis of cohort assignment. The data were taken from a study of blood T cell repertoires in COVID-19. Study-level information: T cells, B-cell-depleted T cells, or PBMCs provided the cDNA or gDNA that served as material.

This CDR3 has 14 amino acids. Germline CDR1 is MNHEY and CDR2 is SVGEGT. With 0 bases removed from V and 2 bases from J, the gap between germline ends came to 8 bases. The V gene is TRBV6-2 or TRBV6-3, the J gene TRBJ2-7, with D unclear. The specimen was PBMCs or T cells enriched from blood (not recorded which). This TCR derives from a man aged 50 to 60 who had recovered from COVID-19. As DNA, the CDR3 is TGTGCCAGCAGTTACTCTGGCGGAACCTACGAGCAGTACTTC. Protein product: CASSYSGGTYEQYF.